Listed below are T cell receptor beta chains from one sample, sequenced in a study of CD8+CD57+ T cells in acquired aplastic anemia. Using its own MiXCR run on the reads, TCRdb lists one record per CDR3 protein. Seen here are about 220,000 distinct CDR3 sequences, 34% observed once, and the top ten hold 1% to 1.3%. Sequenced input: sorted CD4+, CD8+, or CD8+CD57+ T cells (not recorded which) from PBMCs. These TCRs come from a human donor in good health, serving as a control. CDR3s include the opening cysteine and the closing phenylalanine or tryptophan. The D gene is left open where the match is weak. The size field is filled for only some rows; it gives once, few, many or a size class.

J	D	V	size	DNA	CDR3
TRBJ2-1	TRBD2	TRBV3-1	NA	TGTGCCAGCAGCCGAGAGAGCGGGGCACCCTACAATGAGCAGTTCTTC	CASSRESGAPYNEQFF
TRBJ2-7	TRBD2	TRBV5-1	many	TGCGCCAGCAGCGGGGCCCTAGCGGGGGTCTACGAGCAGTACTTC	CASSGALAGVYEQYF
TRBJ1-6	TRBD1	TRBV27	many	TGTGCCAGCAGTTTAACAGGGGGTTATAATTCACCCCTCCACTTT	CASSLTGGYNSPLHF
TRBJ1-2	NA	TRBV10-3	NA	TGTGCCATCAGTGAGTCGGACCTGGAAAGCTATGGCTACACCTTC	CAISESDLESYGYTF
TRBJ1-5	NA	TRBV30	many	TGTGCCTGGAGTGGGCCAGGAGACTCAAATCAGCCCCAGCATTTT	CAWSGPGDSNQPQHF
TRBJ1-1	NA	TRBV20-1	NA	TGCAGTGCTCCCGGGACACCACGGGGGAACACTGAAGCTTTCTTT	CSAPGTPRGNTEAFF
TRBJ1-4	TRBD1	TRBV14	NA	TGTGCCAGCAGCCACCCCGCCGGGACAGGGGATGAAAAACTGTTTTTT	CASSHPAGTGDEKLFF
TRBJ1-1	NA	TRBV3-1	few	TGTGCCAGCAGCCGGCAGCAAAACACTGAAGCTTTCTTT	CASSRQQNTEAFF
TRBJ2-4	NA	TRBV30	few	TGTGCCTGGAGTGCTACAAGGGGACAATACATTCAGTACTTC	CAWSATRGQYIQYF
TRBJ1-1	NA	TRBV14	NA	TGTGCCAGCAGCCACACCGGGAGCCGTAACACTGAAGCTTTCTTT	CASSHTGSRNTEAFF
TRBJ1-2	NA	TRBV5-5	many	TGTGCCAGCAGCTTGGGACGCCTCGTCTATGGCTACACCTTC	CASSLGRLVYGYTF
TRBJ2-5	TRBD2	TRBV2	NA	TGTGCCAGCAGTGCTGGAGCGGGAGACGCACAGACCCAGTACTTC	CASSAGAGDAQTQYF
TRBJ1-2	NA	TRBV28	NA	TGTGCCGGCACCCGAGGAGGAGTCAGCTATGGCTACACCTTC	CAGTRGGVSYGYTF
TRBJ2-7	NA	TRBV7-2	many	TGTGCCAGCAGCTTCGGGGCTGACGAGCAGTACTTC	CASSFGADEQYF
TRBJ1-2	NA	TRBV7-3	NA	TGTGCCAGCAGCCAAGATCTAGGGACCTTCTATGGCTACACCTTC	CASSQDLGTFYGYTF
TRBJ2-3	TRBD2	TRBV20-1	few	TGCAGTGCTAGACCGAGCAAGACTAGCGGCTACACAGATACGCAGTATTTT	CSARPSKTSGYTDTQYF
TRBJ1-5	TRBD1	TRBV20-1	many	TGCAGTGCGGGGGGACAGGGGATCAATCAGCCCCAGCATTTT	CSAGGQGINQPQHF
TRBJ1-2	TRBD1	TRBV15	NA	TGTGCCACCAGCACGGGACAGTCGAACTATGGCTACACCTTC	CATSTGQSNYGYTF